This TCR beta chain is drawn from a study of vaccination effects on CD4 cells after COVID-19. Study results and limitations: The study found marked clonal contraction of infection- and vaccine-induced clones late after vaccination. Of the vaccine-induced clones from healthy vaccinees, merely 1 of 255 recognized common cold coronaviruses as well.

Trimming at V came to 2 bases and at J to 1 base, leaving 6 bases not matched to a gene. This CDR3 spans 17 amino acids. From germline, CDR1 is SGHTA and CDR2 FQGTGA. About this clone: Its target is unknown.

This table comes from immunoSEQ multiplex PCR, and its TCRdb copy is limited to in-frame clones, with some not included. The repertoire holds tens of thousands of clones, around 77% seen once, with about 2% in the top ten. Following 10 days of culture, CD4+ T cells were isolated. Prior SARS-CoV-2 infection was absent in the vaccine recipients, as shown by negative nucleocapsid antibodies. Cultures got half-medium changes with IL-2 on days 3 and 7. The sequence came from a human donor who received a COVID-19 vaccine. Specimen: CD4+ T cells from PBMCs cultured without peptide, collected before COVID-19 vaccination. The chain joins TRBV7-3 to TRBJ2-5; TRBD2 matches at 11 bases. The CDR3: CASSLYGTSGSQETQYF. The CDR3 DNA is TGTGCCAGCAGCTTATATGGGACTAGCGGATCCCAAGAGACCCAGTACTTC.